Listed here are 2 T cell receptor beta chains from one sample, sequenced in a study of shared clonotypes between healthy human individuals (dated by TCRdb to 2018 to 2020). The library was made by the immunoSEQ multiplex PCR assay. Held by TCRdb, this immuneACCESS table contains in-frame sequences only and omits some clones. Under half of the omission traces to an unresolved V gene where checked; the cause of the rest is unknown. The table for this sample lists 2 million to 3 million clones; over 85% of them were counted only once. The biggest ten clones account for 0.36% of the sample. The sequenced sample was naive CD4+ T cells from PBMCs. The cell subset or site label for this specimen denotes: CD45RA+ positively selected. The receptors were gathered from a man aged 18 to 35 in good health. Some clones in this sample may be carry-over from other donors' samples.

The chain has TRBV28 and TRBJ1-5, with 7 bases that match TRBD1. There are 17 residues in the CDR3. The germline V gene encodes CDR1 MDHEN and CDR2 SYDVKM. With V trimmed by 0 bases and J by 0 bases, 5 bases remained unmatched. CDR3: CASSLWRGQISNQPQHF. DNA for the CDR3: TGTGCCAGCAGTTTATGGAGGGGACAGATTAGCAATCAGCCCCAGCATTTT.

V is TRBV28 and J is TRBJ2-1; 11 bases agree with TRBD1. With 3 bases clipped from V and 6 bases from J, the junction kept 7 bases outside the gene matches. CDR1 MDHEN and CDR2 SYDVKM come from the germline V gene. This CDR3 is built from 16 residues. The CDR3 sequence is CASSFAGQGARNEQFF. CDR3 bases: TGTGCCAGCAGTTTTGCAGGACAGGGGGCGCGCAATGAGCAGTTCTTC.